These 18 T cell receptor beta chains came from one sample sequenced in a study of blood T cells in healthy people across ages. Through a sample-barcoded 5' primer and a J-beta primer mix, a second PCR was run for roughly 6 to 12 cycles. TCRdb independently ran MiXCR on the 5' RACE reads; one entry per CDR3 protein. Here the sample spans 1.8 million or so distinct CDR3 sequences, about two fifths being singletons. Sequencing input: blood. The receptors derive from a human donor in good health.

The rearrangement uses TRBV20-1 and TRBJ1-5; unclear D gene. Germline V gene sequence: CDR1 DFQATT, CDR2 SNEGSKA (reference sequence). V was shortened by 3 bases and J by 4 bases, with 10 bases between the two germline ends. This CDR3 has 13 residues. CDR3 sequence (DNA): TGCAGTGCTAGCTACGGATTGAATCAGCCCCAGCATTTT. It yields the protein CSASYGLNQPQHF.

This clonotype was counted only a few times. The chain recombines TRBV29-1 with TRBJ2-1; TRBD1 matches at 8 bases. Per the germline V gene, CDR1 is SQVTM and CDR2 is ANQGSEA. CDR3 length: 13 residues. V lost 4 bases, J lost 6 bases, and 5 bases stayed unmatched. For the CDR3, the DNA is TGCAGCGTTGGGGACAGGTATTGCAATGAGCAGTTCTTC. Translation: CSVGDRYCNEQFF.

This chain connects TRBV7-2 to TRBJ1-2; D perhaps matches TRBD1 (5 bases). Trimming took 1 base from V and 0 from J, leaving 12 bases between them. This CDR3 region has 16 residues. Germline lookup yields CDR1 SGHTA and CDR2 FQGNSA. The CDR3 DNA reads as TGTGCCAGCAGCTTAGTCGGAGGGGACCCTAACTATGGCTACACCTTC. Its protein is CASSLVGGDPNYGYTF.

In its sample, this clonotype was seen many times. This rearrangement joins TRBV6-6 to TRBJ2-1, with D unclear. Germline CDR1 and CDR2: MNHNY and SVGAGI (reference sequence). This CDR3 has 17 residues. The V and J ends lost 0 bases and 7 bases respectively, with 19 bases between them. The CDR3 is CASSYSPLLQTGNEQFF. The CDR3 region has the DNA TGTGCCAGCAGTTACTCACCCCTATTACAGACTGGGAATGAGCAGTTCTTC.

The chain is built from TRBV10-3 and TRBJ2-3; TRBD2 matches at 10 bases. V lost 11 bases, J lost 1 base, and 15 bases stayed unmatched. Germline-derived CDR1 and CDR2 are ENHRY and SYGVKD. The CDR3 covers 17 residues. CDR3 protein: CAAAWASGGLGTDTQYF. The CDR3 region has the DNA TGTGCCGCCGCCTGGGCTAGCGGGGGATTGGGCACAGATACGCAGTATTTT.

The rearrangement uses TRBV6-1 and TRBJ2-5; D possibly corresponds to TRBD2 (5 bases). Germline CDR1 is MNHNS and CDR2 is SASEGT. V was clipped by 1 base and J by 1 base, with 13 bases between them. The CDR3 contains 16 residues. Here the CDR3 reads CASSEERGPLQETQYF. The CDR3 coding sequence is TGTGCCAGCAGTGAAGAAAGAGGGCCCCTCCAAGAGACCCAGTACTTC.

The V call is TRBV5-4, the J call TRBJ2-3, with a possible D match to TRBD2 (6 bases). Germline values: CDR1 SGHNT, CDR2 YYREEE (reference sequence). Between the trimmed V and J ends, which lost 2 bases and 4 bases, there was a span of 14 bases. This CDR3 has 15 amino acids. The CDR3 here is CASSFDRGGADTQYF. As DNA, the CDR3 is TGTGCCAGCAGCTTCGATAGGGGAGGTGCAGATACGCAGTATTTT.

V usage is TRBV18 and J usage is TRBJ2-5; perhaps TRBD2 as D (6 bases). The length of the CDR3 is 14 residues. The germline gives CDR1 KGHSH, CDR2 LQKENI. The V and J ends lost 2 bases and 5 bases respectively, with 12 bases between them. The CDR3 is CASSPSGRLETQYF. The CDR3 coding sequence is TGTGCCAGCTCACCATCAGGGAGGCTGGAGACCCAGTACTTC.

This clonotype was observed a few times. V usage is TRBV28 and J usage is TRBJ1-2, with TRBD1 as a possible D gene (6 bases). This CDR3 comprises 15 residues. Trimming pared 3 bases from V and 8 bases from J, leaving 19 bases between. Looked up from germline, CDR1 is MDHEN and CDR2 is SYDVKM. The CDR3 DNA reads TGTGCCAGCAGTTTGGCCACTGGGGGGCCCGGGGGCTACACCTTC. Translated, it gives CASSLATGGPGGYTF.

Notes on this clonotype: The junction shows a germline mismatch at one end, possibly a read error. This chain links TRBV9 with TRBJ1-2; perhaps TRBD1 as D (6 bases). Germline V gene sequence: CDR1 SGDLS, CDR2 YYNGEE. This CDR3 comprises 16 residues. CDR3 loop: CASNVAPGQGNYGYTF. CDR3 coding DNA: TGTGCCAGCAACGTAGCGCCGGGACAAGGGAACTATGGCTACACCTTC. The whole variable domain, filled in from reference TRBV9 and TRBJ1-2, reads DSGVTQTPKHLITATGQRVTLRCSPRSGDLSVYWYQQSLDQGLQFLIQYYNGEERAKGNILERFSAQQFPDLHSELNLSSLELGDSALYFCASNVAPGQGNYGYTFGSGTRLTVV.

This chain connects TRBV9 to TRBJ1-6; D gene uncertain. CDR1 and CDR2 (germline): SGDLS, YYNGEE. The V and J ends lost 0 bases and 7 bases respectively, with 8 bases between them. This CDR3 comprises 14 residues. Here the CDR3 DNA reads TGTGCCAGCAGCGTAGGACCATCAAATTCACCCCTCCACTTT. Residues: CASSVGPSNSPLHF.

The V call is TRBV29-1, the J call TRBJ1-2, with D possibly being TRBD1 (5 bases). The CDR3 covers 14 residues. Trimming took off 4 bases at V and 8 bases at J, with 20 bases between the two ends. Germline V lookup: CDR1 SQVTM, CDR2 ANQGSEA. This CDR3 is CSVVWDAEAGGYTF. The CDR3, as DNA: TGCAGCGTTGTTTGGGACGCCGAGGCAGGGGGCTACACCTTC. Full variable domain (missing parts from reference TRBV29-1 and TRBJ1-2): SAVISQKPSRDICQRGTSLTIQCQVDSQVTMMFWYRQQPGQSLTLIATANQGSEATYESGFVIDKFPISRPNLTFSTLTVSNMSPEDSSIYLCSVVWDAEAGGYTFGSGTRLTVV.

In regard to this clonotype: A junction end diverges from the germline sequence, so it may reflect a read error. The CDR3 region is CASSSPRLVGEQVF. The CDR3 DNA reads TGTGCCAGCAGTTCCCCCCGACTAGTTGGTGAGCAGGTCTTC. The gene calls are TRBV28 and TRBJ2-1, with D possibly TRBD2 on 6 matching bases. Per germline, CDR1 MDHEN and CDR2 SYDVKM. CDR3 length: 14 residues.

This clonotype appeared once. This may arise from a read error, as a much more abundant clone is one base away. The chain is built from TRBV7-2 and TRBJ2-3; 7 bases are a match to TRBD2. Trimming at V came to 0 bases and at J to 3 bases, leaving 6 bases not matched to a gene. The length of the CDR3 is 16 residues. The V gene's germline CDR1 is SGHTA and CDR2 FQGNSA. This chain's CDR3 is CASSLALVGGTDTQYF. The CDR3 DNA reads as TGTGCCAGCAGCTTAGCGCTAGTGGGGGGGACAGATACGCAGTATTTT.

This clonotype was picked up a small number of times. This chain joins TRBV29-1 and TRBJ1-1, with D possibly matching TRBD1 (5 bases). The CDR3 extends over 13 amino acids. Per germline, CDR1 SQVTM and CDR2 ANQGSEA. V shed 6 bases and J shed 5 bases, with 16 bases lying between them. The CDR3 DNA is TGCAGCGTCGGGACCACCCTGGGGACTGAAGCTTTCTTT. Translating gives CSVGTTLGTEAFF.

This clonotype has just a few counts. This chain connects TRBV12-3 or TRBV12-4 to TRBJ1-5, with 7 nucleotides matching TRBD1. The CDR3 extends over 15 amino acids. After removal of 6 bases from V and 2 bases from J, the junction contained 7 bases not matched to a gene. The CDR3 DNA is TGTGCCAGCAGCCCAGGGGGATCGGGCAATCAGCCCCAGCATTTT. Amino acid sequence: CASSPGGSGNQPQHF.

The chain has TRBV7-2 and TRBJ2-7; TRBD2 matches 9 bases. The J call may be mistaken, given a closer DNA end match to TRBJ2-5. Per germline, CDR1 SGHTA and CDR2 FQGNSA. This CDR3 has 15 amino acids. This CDR3 is CASSLGGTSPRTQYF. For the CDR3, the DNA is TGTGCCAGCAGCTTAGGCGGGACTAGCCCCAGGACCCAGTACTTC.

The rearrangement joins TRBV6-1 to TRBJ1-1; the D gene is possibly TRBD1 (6 bases). CDR3 length equals 15 residues. V was cut by 10 bases and J by 4 bases, with 22 bases left in between. Germline lookup yields CDR1 MNHNS and CDR2 SASEGT. The CDR3 nucleotides read TGTGCCACCAAGAAGGCGGACAGTCTCAGCACTGAAGCTTTCTTT. Protein: CATKKADSLSTEAFF.